Listed below are T cell receptor beta chains from one sample, sequenced in a study of T cells in localized non-small cell lung cancer. The repertoire was sequenced with immunoSEQ multiplex PCR; TCRdb's copy has only in-frame clones and lacks some. The sample has tens of thousands of clones, more than 70% seen once; the top ten hold about 2.6%. This sample comprised peripheral blood, obtained before any cancer treatment. These receptors were obtained from an older female donor with stage I squamous cell lung carcinoma. CDR3s include the opening cysteine and the closing phenylalanine or tryptophan. A D gene is named only where the DNA matches it firmly.

d_gene	v_gene	len	j_gene	CDR3aa
NA	TRBV6-5	15	TRBJ1-1	CASIDPSGGNTEAFF
NA	TRBV7-2	15	TRBJ2-7	CASSLGATSSYEQYF
TRBD1	TRBV7-9	14	TRBJ1-1	CASSTGGLNTEAFF
NA	TRBV2	13	TRBJ2-7	CASSGQNAYEQYF
TRBD1	TRBV7-8	16	TRBJ2-1	CASSPFGQGSYNEQFF
NA	TRBV7-6	15	TRBJ2-3	CASSLAGGTGDTQYF
NA	TRBV18	15	TRBJ1-2	CASSPFQTGDGGYTF
TRBD2	TRBV6-1	16	TRBJ2-1	CASSGGRSGGVGEQFF
TRBD1	TRBV19	16	TRBJ1-5	CASSSTGGIRNQPQHF
TRBD2	TRBV5-4	13	TRBJ2-7	CASGLAGGDEQYF
TRBD1	TRBV27	13	TRBJ1-2	CASSRQGPYGYTF
TRBD2	TRBV29-1	13	TRBJ2-3	CSVGREITDTQYF
NA	TRBV7-3	15	TRBJ2-2	CASSLSGANTGELFF
NA	TRBV5-4	16	TRBJ2-2	CASSFGRGLKTGELFF
TRBD2	TRBV7-9	19	TRBJ2-7	CASSPTGLAGAWVTYEQYF
NA	TRBV18	13	TRBJ2-7	CASSPGLTYEQYF
NA	TRBV29-1	14	TRBJ2-7	CSVEMAGDSYEQYF
NA	TRBV2	16	TRBJ1-1	CASTLGGWGRQTEAFF
NA	TRBV5-1	13	TRBJ2-1	CASRTGTDNEQFF
NA	TRBV7-2	15	TRBJ2-5	CASSDTRTFQETQYF
NA	TRBV15	13	TRBJ2-1	CATSRDPRGEQFF
NA	TRBV5-1	15	TRBJ2-1	CATQQTGPSYNEQFF
NA	TRBV7-2	13	TRBJ1-1	CASKGTVNTEAFF
NA	TRBV9	13	TRBJ1-4	CASSVRGSEKLFF
NA	TRBV28	18	TRBJ2-1	CASRIASFDGLRRNEQFF
NA	TRBV10-1	14	TRBJ1-2	CASSESGQTYGYTF
TRBD1	TRBV6-5	13	TRBJ1-1	CASSRDRDTEAFF
NA	TRBV15	17	TRBJ2-1	CATSREVGQTNPNEQFF
TRBD2	TRBV27	14	TRBJ2-5	CASFGAGAGETQYF
NA	TRBV19	15	TRBJ1-3	CASSPSRLSGNTIYF
NA	TRBV4-3	15	TRBJ2-3	CASSQGGSGTDTQYF
NA	TRBV29-1	16	TRBJ2-4	CSVERARRGSDFRQYF
NA	TRBV21-1	14	TRBJ2-1	CASSKVGGYNEQFF
NA	TRBV7-6	12	TRBJ2-7	CASSLQGYEQYF
NA	TRBV21-1	14	TRBJ1-2	CASFAPRRVYGYTF
NA	TRBV6-5	16	TRBJ2-1	CASSYSFAQADNEQFF
TRBD2	TRBV9	15	TRBJ2-3	CASSVDVAGEDTQYF
NA	TRBV7-2	15	TRBJ2-5	CASSLGGGELETQYF
NA	TRBV11-2	13	TRBJ1-2	CASSFRVENGYTF
NA	TRBV5-4	14	TRBJ2-3	CASSLGRTGDTQYF
NA	TRBV7-9	15	TRBJ2-1	CASSSDRMSYNEQFF
NA	TRBV2	14	TRBJ2-7	CASVLASQSYEQYF
TRBD2	TRBV5-1	16	TRBJ2-7	CASSLETSGRVGEQYF
TRBD2	TRBV27	16	TRBJ2-7	CASSLGRGSGREEQYF
TRBD2	TRBV7-2	14	TRBJ2-7	CASTAGGVTYEQYF
NA	TRBV6-5	14	TRBJ1-4	CASSEIVTNEKLFF
TRBD2	TRBV7-2	16	TRBJ2-1	CASTPKAGGLDNEQFF
NA	TRBV19	11	TRBJ1-1	CASSPRFEAFF
NA	TRBV20-1	11	TRBJ1-1	CSARRGVEAFF
NA	TRBV5-6	15	TRBJ1-2	CASSSGTATFYGYTF
NA	TRBV30	13	TRBJ1-5	CAWSLQGNQPQHF
NA	TRBV4-3	13	TRBJ2-5	CASSQDIQETQYF
TRBD1	TRBV29-1	14	TRBJ1-5	CSVEEGTGGQPQHF
NA	TRBV6-5	14	TRBJ2-7	CASKAGQTSYEQYF
TRBD2	TRBV25-1	17	TRBJ2-1	CASSDPLGGRAWDEQFF